This TCR beta chain came from a study of cytomegalovirus exposure and HLA in healthy donors. As to this clone: Its target is unknown.

The PCR contained 60 Vbeta and 13 Jbeta primers. The table came from immunoSEQ multiplex PCR; TCRdb's copy has only in-frame clones and leaves some out. Across about 200,000 clones, the top ten clones capture approximately 6.5% of the sample. Findings and limits, study-wide: Common viral pathogens seemed to be connected with several of the most significant clusters, according to a later analysis.

This CDR3 region has 13 residues. Looked up from germline, CDR1 is SGDLS and CDR2 is YYNGEE. Deletions cut 10 bases from V and 0 bases from J, with 11 bases between. The sequence came from a man aged 30 to 39 in good health and CMV-seronegative. Specimen: PBMCs. The chain carries TRBV9 and TRBJ1-3, with TRBD1 as a possible D gene (5 bases). The CDR3 nucleotides are TGTGCCTGGGGCTCCCTCTCTGGAAACACCATATATTTT. It yields the protein CAWGSLSGNTIYF.